This TCR beta chain was identified during a study of CD8 T cells in ankylosing spondylitis. Findings and limits, study-wide: A motif in TCR beta, a set of under 10 highly homologous variants, appeared characteristic of ankylosing spondylitis blood. Clones tied to disease were said to be significantly enriched in matched ankylosing spondylitis synovial fluid.

This clonotype was counted a few times. Antigen specificity is unknown. Germline lookup yields CDR1 SGHVS and CDR2 FQNEAQ. The V gene end was trimmed by 5 bases and the J gene end by 1 base; junction bases not matched to a gene: 6. The CDR3 loop spans 15 amino acids. TCRdb re-called the 5' RACE reads with MiXCR, one entry per CDR3 protein. Here the sample spans around 480,000 distinct CDR3 sequences, 15% to 20% being singletons. The clonotype comes from a male donor with ankylosing spondylitis. Sequenced: blood, either unsorted or a sorted T cell fraction (not recorded which). The chain carries TRBV7-8 and TRBJ2-3, with 7 bases lining up with TRBD2. In DNA, the CDR3 is TGTGCCAGCAGCCCCCGGGCGGGGGGCACAGATACGCAGTATTTT. Protein sequence: CASSPRAGGTDTQYF.